This T cell receptor (beta chain) appears in the sequencing data of a study of beta chain features in type 1 diabetes. Only a few counts were recorded for this clone. Its antigen is not identified. Since all of the isolated RNA was reverse transcribed, expressed TCRB transcripts were what got sequenced. The protocol was immunoSEQ multiplex PCR, while the TCRdb copy is restricted to in-frame clones and leaves out a portion. The sample comprises about 270,000 clones, 13% to 15% of which are singletons, and over 0.015% rests with the top ten. From germline, CDR1 is SGHTA and CDR2 FQGNSA. After removal of 1 base from V and 3 bases from J, the junction contained 9 bases not matched to a gene. The CDR3 is 18 amino acids. Study findings and constraints: Cells carrying high TCR expression could end up over-represented when cDNA is sequenced. At VDJ recombination sites, type 1 diabetes patients had fewer insertions and more deleted nucleotides. Shortening of TCRB CDR3s, moderate but significant, appeared in all four CD4+ subsets of Type 1 diabetes patients. Among patients, naive, central memory and Treg TCRB repertoires appeared more similar than among healthy donors.

One heparinised blood draw averaging approximately 120 mL was given by each donor. The genes are TRBV7-2 and TRBJ2-7; the match to TRBD2 covers 13 bases. Source material: naive CD4+ T cells from blood. This receptor was identified in a man under 40 with type 1 diabetes. This CDR3 is CASSLDGTSGTVFYEQYF. In DNA, the CDR3 is TGTGCCAGCAGCTTAGATGGGACTAGCGGGACAGTTTTCTACGAGCAGTACTTC.